These 4 T cell receptor beta chains came from one sample sequenced in a study of blood T cell repertoires in COVID-19. Produced via immunoSEQ multiplex PCR; TCRdb's table is partial and in-frame only. Among fewer than 200,000 clones, 70% to 90% were seen once, and the ten largest hold 2.5% to 3%. The sample was peripheral blood. These receptors were taken from a woman of 80 years or more with COVID-19, enrolled during active disease.

The chain has TRBV18 and TRBJ1-3; tentatively, D is TRBD1 (6 bases). Between the trimmed V and J ends, which lost 6 bases and 0 bases, there was a span of 12 bases. The CDR3 contains 15 residues. Germline V lookup: CDR1 KGHSH, CDR2 LQKENI. The DNA for the CDR3 is TGTGCCAGCTCCCCCGACAGGAGCTCTGGAAACACCATATATTTT. Protein: CASSPDRSSGNTIYF.

V is TRBV28 and J is TRBJ2-1, with TRBD2 matching 8 bases. This CDR3 has 12 residues. CDR1 is MDHEN and CDR2 is SYDVKM in the germline V gene. The V gene end was trimmed by 8 bases and the J gene end by 6 bases; junction bases not matched to a gene: 3. CDR3 protein: CASQRETNEQFF. CDR3 DNA sequence: TGTGCCAGCCAGCGGGAGACCAATGAGCAGTTCTTC. Full variable domain (missing parts from reference TRBV28 and TRBJ2-1): DVKVTQSSRYLVKRTGEKVFLECVQDMDHENMFWYRQDPGLGLRLIYFSYDVKMKEKGDIPEGYSVSREKKERFSLILESASTNQTSMYLCASQRETNEQFFGPGTRLTVL.

The chain recombines TRBV5-6 with TRBJ2-5; D possibly corresponds to TRBD2 (7 bases). The CDR3 covers 14 residues. Between the trimmed V and J ends, which lost 4 bases and 4 bases, there was a span of 14 bases. Germline V gene data show CDR1 as SGHDT and CDR2 as YYEEEE. The CDR3 loop is CASSLGRGAETQYF. For the CDR3, the DNA is TGTGCCAGCAGCCTAGGGAGGGGGGCAGAGACCCAGTACTTC.

The rearrangement joins TRBV5-1 to TRBJ1-1; D gene unclear. With 1 base removed from V and 1 base from J, the gap between germline ends came to 8 bases. This CDR3 is built from 14 residues. Germline V gene data show CDR1 as SGHRS and CDR2 as YFSETQ. Written as DNA, the CDR3 is TGCGCCAGCAGCTTGAGTACTGGGAACACTGAAGCTTTCTTT. This encodes CASSLSTGNTEAFF.